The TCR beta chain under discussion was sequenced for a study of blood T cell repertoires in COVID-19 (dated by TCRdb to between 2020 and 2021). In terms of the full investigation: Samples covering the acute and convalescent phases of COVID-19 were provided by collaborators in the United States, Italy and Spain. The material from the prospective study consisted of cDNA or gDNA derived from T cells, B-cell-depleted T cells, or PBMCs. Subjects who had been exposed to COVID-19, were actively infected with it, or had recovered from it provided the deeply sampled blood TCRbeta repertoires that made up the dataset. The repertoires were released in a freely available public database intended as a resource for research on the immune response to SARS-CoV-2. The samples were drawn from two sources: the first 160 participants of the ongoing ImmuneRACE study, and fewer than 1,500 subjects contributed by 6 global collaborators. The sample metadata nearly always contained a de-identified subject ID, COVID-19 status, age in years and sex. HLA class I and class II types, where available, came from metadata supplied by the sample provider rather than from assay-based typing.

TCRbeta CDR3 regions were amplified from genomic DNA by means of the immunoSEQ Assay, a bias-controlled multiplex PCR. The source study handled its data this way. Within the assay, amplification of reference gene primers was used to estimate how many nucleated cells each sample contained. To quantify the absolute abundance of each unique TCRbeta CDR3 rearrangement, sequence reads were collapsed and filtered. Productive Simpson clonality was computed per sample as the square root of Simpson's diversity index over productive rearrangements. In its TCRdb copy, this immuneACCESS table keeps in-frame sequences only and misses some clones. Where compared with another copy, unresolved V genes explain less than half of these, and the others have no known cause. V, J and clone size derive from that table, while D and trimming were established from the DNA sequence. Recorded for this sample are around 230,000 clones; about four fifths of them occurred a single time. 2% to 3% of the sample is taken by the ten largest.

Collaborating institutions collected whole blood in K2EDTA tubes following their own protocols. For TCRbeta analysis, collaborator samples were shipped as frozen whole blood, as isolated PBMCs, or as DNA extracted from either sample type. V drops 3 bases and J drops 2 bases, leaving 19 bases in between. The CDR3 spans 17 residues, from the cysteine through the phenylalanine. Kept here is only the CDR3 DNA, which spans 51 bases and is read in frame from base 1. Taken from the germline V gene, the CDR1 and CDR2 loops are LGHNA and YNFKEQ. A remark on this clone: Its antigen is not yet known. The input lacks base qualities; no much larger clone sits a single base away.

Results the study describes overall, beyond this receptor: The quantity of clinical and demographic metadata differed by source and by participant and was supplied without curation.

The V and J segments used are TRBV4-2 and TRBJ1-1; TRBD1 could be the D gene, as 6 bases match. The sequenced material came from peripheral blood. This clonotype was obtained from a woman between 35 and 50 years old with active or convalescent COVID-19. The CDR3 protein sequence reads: CASSHDHRGRGNTEAFF. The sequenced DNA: TGTGCCAGCAGCCATGACCACCGGGGCAGGGGTAACACTGAAGCTTTCTTT.